This T cell receptor (beta chain) was documented in a study of read filtering for tumor transcriptome and immune sequencing. Study information: RNA-seq yielded only roughly 75 to 1,300 TCR reads, IR-seq about 4 to 10.27 million.

The CDR3 loop spans 13 amino acids. CDR1 SGHRS and CDR2 YFSETQ come from the germline V gene. Molecular barcoded adaptors covering alpha/delta and beta/gamma chains were used on 400 ng RNA. TCRdb re-called the reads through MiXCR, storing one row per CDR3 protein. This sample has some 62,000 distinct CDR3 sequences; around 13% occur once, and the top ten carry roughly 45%. This clonotype was seen a single time. This may be a read error: a much more frequent sequence differs by one nucleotide. The sequence derives from a donor at least 40 years old with multiple myeloma. The gene calls are TRBV5-1 and TRBJ2-1; no definite D call. The sample comprised a population of CD138-negative cells sorted from bone marrow. CDR3 amino acids: CASKADSYNEQSF. For the CDR3, the DNA is TGCGCCAGCAAAGCAGATTCCTACAATGAGCAGTCCTTC.